A single sample gave rise to the 13 T cell receptor beta chains below, sequenced in a study of breast tumors, draining lymph nodes, adjacent tissues. A single record per CDR3 protein comes from TCRdb applying MiXCR to the multiplex PCR reads. The sample shows around 100,000 distinct CDR3 sequences, 20% to 25% of them seen only once. Axillary draining lymph nodes of breast cancer patients supplied the node samples. Sequencing was performed on axillary lymph node tissue. The receptor set was obtained from a female donor with breast cancer. Some clones in this sample may be carry-over from other donors' samples.

This clonotype was observed at least ten times. The chain links TRBV24-1 to TRBJ2-3; D is undetermined. Germline V gene sequence: CDR1 KGHDR, CDR2 SFDVKD. This CDR3 is 12 amino acids long. V was cut by 1 base and J by 3 bases, with 1 base left in between. This chain's CDR3 is CATSDFTDTQYF. DNA for the CDR3: TGTGCCACCAGTGATTTTACAGATACGCAGTATTTT.

The sample holds many counts of this clonotype. The V call is TRBV10-2, the J call TRBJ2-7; D perhaps matches TRBD2 (6 bases). Germline CDR1 reads WSHSY; CDR2 reads SAAADI. V lost 8 bases and J lost 1, with 12 bases in between. The CDR3 is made up of 13 amino acids. CDR3 bases: TGCGCCAGCGCGCGGGGTTCTTCCTACGAGCAGTACTTC. Its protein is CASARGSSYEQYF.

This clonotype was found many times. J is TRBJ2-1 and V is TRBV6-2 or TRBV6-3; 7 bases align to TRBD1. CDR1 and CDR2 (germline): MNHEY, SVGEGT. V was clipped by 2 bases and J by 10 bases; unmatched bases: 5. This CDR3 region has 13 residues. The CDR3 protein is CASSYEGAGEQFF. In DNA, the CDR3 is TGTGCCAGCAGTTACGAGGGGGCCGGCGAGCAGTTCTTC.

This clonotype appeared many times. The CDR3 sequence is CASSVSVWESDNEQFF. CDR3 in DNA: TGTGCCAGCAGCGTATCGGTGTGGGAGAGTGACAATGAGCAGTTCTTC. J is TRBJ2-1 and V is TRBV9, with D perhaps TRBD2 (5 bases). The V and J ends lost 1 base and 5 bases respectively, with 16 bases between them. This CDR3 has 16 amino acids. Germline V gene data show CDR1 as SGDLS and CDR2 as YYNGEE.

This clonotype was counted a few times. The V and J genes are TRBV18 and TRBJ2-3; unclear D gene. Trimming removed 3 bases at V and 2 bases at J, with 9 bases between. Looked up from germline, CDR1 is KGHSH and CDR2 is LQKENI. CDR3 size: 14 residues. CDR3: CASSPGIDTDTQYF. The DNA of the CDR3 is TGTGCCAGCTCACCGGGGATAGACACAGATACGCAGTATTTT.

This clonotype was seen at least ten times. This chain uses TRBV9 with TRBJ1-4, with 11 bases identical to TRBD1. V shed 4 bases, J shed 8 bases, and the junction held 4 bases outside the gene matches. This CDR3 has 14 amino acids. Looked up from germline, CDR1 is SGDLS and CDR2 is YYNGEE. In DNA form, the CDR3 reads TGTGCCAGCAGCCGGGACAGGGGGAGGGAAAAACTGTTTTTT. Translated: CASSRDRGREKLFF. The complete variable domain, with remaining parts taken from reference TRBV9 and TRBJ1-4, reads DSGVTQTPKHLITATGQRVTLRCSPRSGDLSVYWYQQSLDQGLQFLIQYYNGEERAKGNILERFSAQQFPDLHSELNLSSLELGDSALYFCASSRDRGREKLFFGSGTQLSVL.

On this clonotype: This may be a read error, as it is one base from a much larger clone. The V and J genes are TRBV27 and TRBJ2-7, with 9 bases identical to TRBD1. The germline CDR1 and CDR2 sequences are MNHEY and SMNVEV (reference sequence). This CDR3 is 16 amino acids long. The CDR3, as DNA: TGTGCCAGCAGTTTTGGGGGGTGGACAGGGGTTGACGAGCAGTGCTTC. It codes for CASSFGGWTGVDEQCF.

The chain has TRBV4-1 and TRBJ2-2; 7 positions agree with TRBD2. The CDR3 has 16 residues. CDR1 and CDR2 from the germline V gene are MGHRA and YSYEKL. Unmatched junction bases numbered 6, after V lost 1 base and J lost 4 bases. This CDR3 is CASSQVRDYTTGELFF. The CDR3 nucleotides read TGCGCCAGCAGCCAAGTCCGGGACTATACCACCGGGGAGCTGTTTTTT.

This clonotype appeared many times. J is TRBJ1-2 and V is TRBV28; D is possibly TRBD1 (5 bases). The CDR3 loop spans 15 amino acids. CDR1 is MDHEN, CDR2 SYDVKM, per germline. Deletions cut 5 bases from V and 1 base from J, with 14 bases between. The CDR3 protein is CASSPSSGGNYGYTF. DNA of the CDR3: TGTGCCAGCAGTCCCTCCTCGGGGGGTAACTATGGCTACACCTTC.

This clonotype appeared many times. CDR3 in amino acids: CATSRIGQGITDTQYF. The CDR3 DNA reads as TGTGCCACCAGCAGAATAGGACAGGGGATAACAGATACGCAGTATTTT. The chain has TRBV15 and TRBJ2-3, with 9 positions matching TRBD1. The CDR3 loop spans 16 amino acids. The ends lost 2 bases at V and 3 bases at J; junction bases unmatched: 6. Germline CDR1 is LNHNV and CDR2 is YYDKDF (reference sequence).

This clonotype showed up many times. The chain is built from TRBV5-1 and TRBJ2-3; D perhaps matches TRBD2 (7 bases). This CDR3 region has 16 residues. Per the germline V gene, CDR1 is SGHRS and CDR2 is YFSETQ. Trimming pared 4 bases from V and 4 bases from J, leaving 19 bases between. The CDR3 DNA sequence: TGCGCCAGCAGCCGGGTGGGGGGGGCGGTGGCAGATACGCAGTATTTT. The encoded protein is CASSRVGGAVADTQYF.

This clonotype has just a few counts. The chain employs TRBV4-1 and TRBJ2-5; 7 nucleotides agree with TRBD1. Germline V CDR1 and CDR2: MGHRA, YSYEKL. The CDR3 spans 16 residues. The J segment lost 1 base and the V segment lost 4 bases, leaving 9 bases of the junction unmatched. The CDR3 is CASSPEGRQGQETQYF. CDR3 nucleotide sequence: TGCGCCAGCAGCCCAGAGGGTCGACAGGGCCAAGAGACCCAGTACTTC.

This clonotype was detected many times. The chain links TRBV6-5 to TRBJ2-1; D may be TRBD1 (6 bases). Trimming took 5 bases from V and 9 from J, leaving 11 bases between them. This CDR3 is built from 12 residues. Germline CDR1 reads MNHEY; CDR2 reads SVGAGI. DNA for the CDR3: TGTGCCAGCAGTAGGACAGTGTCTGAGCAGTTCTTC. This gives the protein CASSRTVSEQFF.